The entry below describes one T cell receptor (beta chain). The germline CDR1 and CDR2 sequences are SGHNT and YYREEE (reference sequence). CDR3 length: 16 amino acids. With V trimmed by 1 base and J by 4 bases, 5 bases remained unmatched. The data belong to a study of blood T cell repertoires in COVID-19. At the level of the study: COVID-19 samples, acute and convalescent, were from the United States, Italy and Spain.

Repertoires were generated with immunoSEQ multiplex PCR, while TCRdb's copy carries only in-frame clones and drops some. The sample has under 250,000 clones; approximately 90% are singletons. The sample consisted of peripheral blood. The sequence came from a man aged 55 to 70 with COVID-19, enrolled during active disease. V usage is TRBV5-4 and J usage is TRBJ2-1; 10 bases line up with TRBD2. The CDR3, as DNA: TGTGCCAGCAGCTTGCACAGCGGGGGGGCGTACAATGAGCAGTTCTTC. Translating gives CASSLHSGGAYNEQFF.